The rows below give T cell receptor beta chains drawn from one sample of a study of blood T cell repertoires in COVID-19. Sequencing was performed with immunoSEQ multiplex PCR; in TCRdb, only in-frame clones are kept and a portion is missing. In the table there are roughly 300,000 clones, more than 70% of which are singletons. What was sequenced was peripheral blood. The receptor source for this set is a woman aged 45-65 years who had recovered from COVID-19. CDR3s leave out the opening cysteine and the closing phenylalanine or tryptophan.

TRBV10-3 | AISASFYEQY
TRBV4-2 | ASSQGASGGTDTQY
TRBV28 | ASSSQGTGYT
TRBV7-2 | ASSLYLAGGNEQF
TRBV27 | ASSIWGQNTEAF
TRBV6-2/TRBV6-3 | ASSSVQQGIEAF
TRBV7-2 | ASSFTGGAHNEQF
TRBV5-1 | ASSLAGVSREASYGYT
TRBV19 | ASSTRDFGQPQH
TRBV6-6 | ASSRGLTQETQY
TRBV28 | ASSSIGLAGGYTDTQY
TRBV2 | ASSPTWGGLGYGYT
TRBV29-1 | SVVTSGSVDEQY
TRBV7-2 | ASSLGGEVAEAF
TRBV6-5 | ASSEAPGANVLT
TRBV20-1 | SASRGKLDEQY
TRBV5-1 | ASSLSVAGAGELF
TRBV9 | ASSRDSYGYT
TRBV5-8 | ASSYGTGSYTY
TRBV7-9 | ASSSGDSLAKNIQY
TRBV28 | ASSLAGMSNQPQH
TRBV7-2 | ASTLAGGLDTQY
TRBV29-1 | SAEGGTGSAYEQY
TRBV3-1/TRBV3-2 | ASSPFIAGGAYEQY
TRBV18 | ASSPVPFSGGKQETQY
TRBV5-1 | ASTTGLSPYEQY
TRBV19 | ASSIGGNHEKLF
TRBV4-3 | ASSQGRTDYGYT
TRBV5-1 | ASRREETQY
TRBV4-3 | ASSQGTFYEQY
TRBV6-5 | ATRTDSYEQY
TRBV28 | ASTEGGARDTQY
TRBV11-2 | ASTKDSQAHYGYT
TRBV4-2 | ASSRRDYPYQETQY
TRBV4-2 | ASSQDSVTNEQF
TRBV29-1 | SVTGLANTEAF
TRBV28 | ASRAGTGGSYEQY
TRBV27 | ASSFNYQGIGEAF
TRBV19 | ASSVRAPGEGTEQF
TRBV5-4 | ASSSGTRAAGELF
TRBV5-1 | ASTTGGATKSYT
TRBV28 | ASSLSGGTTNEKLF
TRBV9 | ASSVDEGTYNEQF